Sequencing of this T cell receptor beta chain was carried out in a study of shared clonotypes between healthy human individuals. Study as a whole: Donor composition was a couple of women and a few men, aged 18 to 49. Three plates were used per donor for CD4 naive, three for CD4 memory, two for CD8 naive and one for CD8 memory.

This clone was observed at least ten times. Trimming took 3 bases from V and 2 from J, leaving 7 bases between them. The CDR3 has 13 residues. Looked up from germline, CDR1 is MNHNY and CDR2 is SVGAGI (reference sequence). Profiled with immunoSEQ multiplex PCR; TCRdb holds only in-frame clones, not every one. The sample contains 650,000 to 750,000 clones, approximately 75% of which appear only once. Every contributor of samples was a Caucasian grown-up residing in Nashville, Tennessee. What was sequenced was memory CD4+ T cells sorted from blood. The subset: CD45RA-negative fraction. This chain uses TRBV6-6 with TRBJ1-2; D is undetermined. This clonotype originated in a woman in her thirties in good health. Written as DNA, the CDR3 is TGTGCCAGCAGTTATGTTGGGAACTATGGCTACACCTTC. Its protein product is CASSYVGNYGYTF.